This record concerns one T cell receptor beta chain sequence. The target antigen is unknown. There are 17 residues in the CDR3. V was clipped by 3 bases and J by 5 bases, with 22 bases between them. From germline, CDR1 is LGHNA and CDR2 YNFKEQ. Using immunoSEQ multiplex PCR, the repertoire was profiled, and TCRdb retains in-frame clones only, with some absent. The data contain about 92,000 clones, around four fifths of them singletons. This sample was included in a study of a mutant IDH1 vaccine in newly diagnosed glioma. Study-level information: Antecedent treatment encompassed radiotherapy, temozolomide, or their combination; the majority received both. The study's findings and limits: The authors found pseudoprogression apparently unrelated to changes in top peripheral T cell clonotypes.

Regarding time point: baseline, week 1 (first vaccination visit). Treatment denoted: pre-vaccination baseline after standard-of-care therapy. Newly diagnosed WHO grade 3 or 4 IDH1-mutant, ATRX-lost astrocytomas were identified in the donors. The sequence was obtained from a man in his forties with glioma. The rearrangement joins TRBV4-2 to TRBJ1-1, with D tentatively TRBD1 (6 bases). The source material was PBMCs, sampled from a glioma patient treated with radiotherapy, temozolomide or both. The CDR3 DNA is TGTGCCAGCAGCCAGAAGCCGGGACAAATGTCGGCTACTGAAGCTTTCTTT. Its protein is CASSQKPGQMSATEAFF.